The T cell receptor (beta chain) under discussion was sequenced for a study of blood T cell repertoires in COVID-19. In germline, CDR1 is SEHNR, CDR2 FQNEAQ (reference sequence). This CDR3 has 16 residues. Germline trimming cut 1 base from V and 7 bases from J; bases unmatched to any gene: 9. Residents of 24 US areas, aged about 18 to 95 years, made up the participants. TCRdb keeps only in-frame clones here, not all; method: immunoSEQ multiplex PCR. The repertoire holds some 350,000 clones, with roughly 87% as singletons. Material for sequencing was PBMCs or T cells enriched from blood (not recorded which). The receptor was isolated from a woman under 40 who had recovered from COVID-19. This chain links TRBV7-9 with TRBJ1-4; TRBD1 matches 7 bases. The CDR3 bases are TGTGCCAGCAGCTTAGTACGCGGGACAGTCCCTGAAAAACTGTTTTTT. The encoded protein is CASSLVRGTVPEKLFF. Looking up the rest from reference TRBV7-9 and TRBJ1-4 gives the full variable domain: DTGVSQNPRHKITKRGQNVTFRCDPISEHNRLYWYRQTLGQGPEFLTYFQNEAQLEKSRLLSDRFSAERPKGSFSTLEIQRTEQGDSAMYLCASSLVRGTVPEKLFFGSGTQLSVL.